Each of the 31 T cell receptor beta chains below was sequenced from the same sample in a study of blood T cell repertoires in COVID-19. Clones were read by immunoSEQ multiplex PCR, and TCRdb kept only the in-frame ones, dropping some. Among 130,000 to 150,000 clones listed, roughly nine tenths were seen once. The specimen was peripheral blood. The origin of the receptors is a woman aged 60-75 years with active COVID-19.

The chain carries TRBV19 and TRBJ2-5, with 9 bases identical to TRBD2. V was pared by 1 base and J by 5 bases, with 8 bases of the junction left unmatched. CDR3 size: 16 residues. CDR1 is LNHDA and CDR2 is SQIVND in the germline V gene (reference sequence). The CDR3 region has the DNA TGTGCCAGTAGTATAGGACTAGCGGAAACCTCGGAGACCCAGTACTTC. This codes for CASSIGLAETSETQYF.

The chain employs TRBV29-1 and TRBJ2-1, with TRBD2 matching over 9 bases. V gave up 1 base and J gave up 0 bases; unmatched junction bases: 4. The CDR3 totals 16 residues. Per germline, CDR1 SQVTM and CDR2 ANQGSEA. The DNA of the CDR3 is TGCAGCGTTGAAGGGGGACTAGCTTCCTCCTACAATGAGCAGTTCTTC. The encoded protein is CSVEGGLASSYNEQFF.

This clone was seen more than once but under ten times. The chain uses TRBV7-3 and TRBJ2-1, with D perhaps matching TRBD2 (5 bases). The CDR3 loop spans 13 amino acids. Germline CDR1 SGHTA, CDR2 FQGTGA. V shed 3 bases and J shed 7 bases, with 10 bases lying between them. CDR3 nucleotides: TGTGCCAGCAGCTTGGAATCGGGGAATGAGCAGTTCTTC. Translation: CASSLESGNEQFF.

The V gene is TRBV10-1, the J gene TRBJ2-1; 7 bases are a match to TRBD1. CDR3 length equals 16 residues. Germline loops: CDR1 WNHNN, CDR2 SYGVQD (reference sequence). With 2 bases clipped from V and 3 bases from J, the junction kept 7 bases outside the gene matches. The CDR3 here is CASSETPGTVYNEQFF. The DNA of the CDR3 is TGCGCCAGCAGTGAGACCCCCGGGACAGTCTACAATGAGCAGTTCTTC.

This clone was recorded only once. V gene TRBV3-1 (or the pseudogene TRBV3-2) combines with J gene TRBJ2-3; a possible D gene is TRBD1 (5 bases). Per germline, CDR1 LGHDT and CDR2 YNNKEL (reference sequence). The CDR3 has 15 residues. Trimming pared 0 bases from V and 0 bases from J, leaving 7 bases between. In nucleotides, the CDR3 is TGTGCCAGCAGCCAAGAGACAGCTAGCACAGATACGCAGTATTTT. It yields the protein CASSQETASTDTQYF.

The V call is TRBV7-2, the J call TRBJ1-2, with D perhaps matching TRBD1 (5 bases). The CDR3 loop spans 13 amino acids. V lost 5 bases and J lost 8, with 15 bases in between. The V gene's germline CDR1 is SGHTA and CDR2 FQGNSA. The CDR3 sequence: CASSLAGLKGYTF. The CDR3 bases are TGTGCCAGCAGCCTCGCGGGGCTTAAGGGCTACACCTTC.

V is TRBV28 and J is TRBJ2-7; possible D gene TRBD2, 5 bases. Trimming stripped 5 bases from V and 3 bases from J, with 5 bases between. The CDR3 has 11 residues. Germline V gene sequence: CDR1 MDHEN, CDR2 SYDVKM. The CDR3 loop is CASSRGYEQYF. DNA of the CDR3: TGTGCCAGCAGTCGGGGCTACGAGCAGTACTTC.

The V gene is TRBV30, the J gene TRBJ2-1; possibly TRBD1 for D (6 bases). V lost 2 bases to trimming and J lost 0 bases, with 11 bases between them. The CDR3 is made up of 15 amino acids. Germline V gene lookup returns CDR1 GTSNPN and CDR2 SVGIG (reference sequence). The CDR3 nucleotides read TGTGCCTGGAGTTCTAGGGGGAGCTCCTACAATGAGCAGTTCTTC. It translates to CAWSSRGSSYNEQFF.

In DNA, the CDR3 is TGTGCCACAAATTCCGACAGGCGTAATTCACCCCTCCACTTT. This codes for CATNSDRRNSPLHF. The chain is built from TRBV6-5 and TRBJ1-6, with a tentative D call TRBD1 (6 bases). Germline CDR1 is MNHEY and CDR2 is SVGAGI. V shed 10 bases and J shed 6 bases, with 16 bases lying between them. CDR3 length equals 14 residues.

This rearrangement joins TRBV7-3 to TRBJ1-1; D is uncertain. The CDR3 has 16 residues. Germline CDR1 and CDR2: SGHTA and FQGTGA. V was shortened by 2 bases and J by 0 bases, with 13 bases between the two germline ends. For the CDR3, the DNA is TGTGCCAGCAGCTTATGGGCCCCTTCAATGAACACTGAAGCTTTCTTT. Its protein is CASSLWAPSMNTEAFF.

The rearrangement links TRBV29-1 to TRBJ2-7; TRBD1 might be the D (6 bases). The CDR3 spans 13 residues. V gave up 3 bases and J gave up 4 bases, with 13 bases separating them. Germline CDR1 is SQVTM and CDR2 is ANQGSEA. As DNA, the CDR3 is TGCAGCGTTGATACAGGGCAAGGGTACGAGCAGTACTTC. The encoded protein is CSVDTGQGYEQYF.

This sequence joins TRBV7-2 and TRBJ1-6, with 7 nucleotides matching TRBD1. Germline CDR1 SGHTA, CDR2 FQGNSA. Germline trimming cut 1 base from V and 0 bases from J; bases unmatched to any gene: 6. This CDR3 contains 18 residues. CDR3 bases: TGTGCCAGCAGCTTAGTCTCCCGGGACAGCTCCTATAATTCACCCCTCCACTTT. The encoded protein is CASSLVSRDSSYNSPLHF.

The chain has TRBV7-3 and TRBJ2-5; TRBD2 is a possible D gene (5 bases). This CDR3 has 18 amino acids. In germline, CDR1 is SGHTA, CDR2 FQGTGA. V was pared by 1 base and J by 4 bases, with 22 bases between. The CDR3 nucleotides are TGTGCCAGCAGCTTAAAAAAATATGTCCGGGATCATGGAGAGACCCAGTACTTC. It codes for CASSLKKYVRDHGETQYF.

This chain uses TRBV5-6 with TRBJ2-7; 9 bases are a match to TRBD1. This CDR3 region has 14 residues. Losses at the gene ends were 0 bases for V and 7 bases for J; bases not matched to a gene: 5. CDR1 is SGHDT and CDR2 is YYEEEE in the germline V gene. The DNA for the CDR3 is TGTGCCAGCAGCTTGGCGGGACAGGGTTGGGAGCAGTACTTC. Translation: CASSLAGQGWEQYF.

This sequence joins TRBV28 and TRBJ2-2, with 7 bases fitting TRBD2. The CDR3 spans 16 residues. Germline V CDR1 and CDR2: MDHEN, SYDVKM. Germline trimming cut 3 bases from V and 1 base from J; bases unmatched to any gene: 5. Here the CDR3 DNA reads TGTGCCAGCAGTTTGTCTAGGACTAGGAACACCGGGGAGCTGTTTTTT. It codes for CASSLSRTRNTGELFF.

This chain connects TRBV7-2 to TRBJ2-3; maybe TRBD2 (6 bases). The germline gives CDR1 SGHTA, CDR2 FQGNSA. The length of the CDR3 is 14 residues. Trimming pared 1 base from V and 7 bases from J, leaving 12 bases between. CDR3 in amino acids: CASSLVSGENTQYF. For the CDR3, the DNA is TGTGCCAGCAGCTTAGTCTCGGGGGAGAATACGCAGTATTTT. The full variable domain, in which reference TRBV7-2 and TRBJ2-3 provide the parts outside the CDR3, is GAGVSQSPSNKVTEKGKDVELRCDPISGHTALYWYRQSLGQGLEFLIYFQGNSAPDKSGLPSDRFSAERTGGSVSTLTIQRTQQEDSAVYLCASSLVSGENTQYFGPGTRLTVL.

This clone was observed a handful of times. The V and J genes are TRBV2 and TRBJ1-2; 7 bases line up with TRBD1. With 8 bases clipped from V and 4 bases from J, the junction kept 13 bases outside the gene matches. CDR1 is SNHLY and CDR2 is FYNNEI in the germline V gene. The CDR3 loop spans 15 amino acids. Here the CDR3 DNA reads TGTGCCAGCCGGGCTAAGGGGGCTTGGGTCTATGGCTACACCTTC. This translates into CASRAKGAWVYGYTF.

Here the CDR3 reads CASKVHRQGVEETQYF. The CDR3 DNA follows: TGTGCCAGCAAAGTTCACCGGCAGGGGGTGGAAGAGACCCAGTACTTC. The chain has TRBV9 and TRBJ2-5; 7 positions match TRBD1. Germline V gene data show CDR1 as SGDLS and CDR2 as YYNGEE. The CDR3 covers 16 residues. V gave up 6 bases and J gave up 3 bases; unmatched junction bases: 14.

The V gene is TRBV28, the J gene TRBJ2-3; D ambiguous. Trimming left V 2 bases short and J 4 bases short, with 10 bases between. This CDR3 is 14 amino acids long. Germline assignment: CDR1 MDHEN and CDR2 SYDVKM. The CDR3 sequence: CASSLPQAADTQYF. The CDR3 coding sequence is TGTGCCAGCAGTTTACCTCAAGCCGCAGATACGCAGTATTTT.

The chain couples TRBV6-2 or TRBV6-3 to TRBJ2-7, with D maybe TRBD1 (6 bases). V was pared by 6 bases and J by 3 bases, with 15 bases between. Germline CDR1 is MNHEY and CDR2 is SVGEGT. CDR3 size: 14 residues. CDR3 DNA sequence: TGTGCCAGCAGCTTACAGGGTTTAAGCTACGAGCAGTACTTC. It translates to CASSLQGLSYEQYF.

J is TRBJ2-1 and V is TRBV7-2; D is unclear. V dropped 5 bases and J dropped 5 bases, with 10 bases sitting between them. Germline CDR1 reads SGHTA; CDR2 reads FQGNSA. The CDR3 totals 13 residues. CDR3 nucleotides: TGTGCCAGCAGCCTACACAGAGACAATGAGCAGTTCTTC. Encoded protein: CASSLHRDNEQFF.

V and J are TRBV11-2 and TRBJ2-1; D unresolved. Germline V gene lookup returns CDR1 SGHAT and CDR2 FQNNGV. The CDR3 loop spans 16 amino acids. V lost 0 bases, J lost 2 bases, and 11 bases lay in between. CDR3 sequence: CASSLESVSPYNEQFF. The CDR3 DNA reads as TGTGCCAGCAGCTTAGAGAGCGTGAGTCCCTACAATGAGCAGTTCTTC.

The rearrangement uses TRBV7-9 and TRBJ1-1; tentative D call: TRBD1 (5 bases). V was shortened by 5 bases and J by 4 bases, with 14 bases between the two germline ends. Germline V gene lookup returns CDR1 SEHNR and CDR2 FQNEAQ (reference sequence). The CDR3 runs to 14 residues. The CDR3 region is CASSHGRGVTEAFF. Here the CDR3 DNA reads TGTGCCAGCAGCCATGGGCGGGGGGTCACTGAAGCTTTCTTT.

V and J are TRBV15 and TRBJ2-7, with TRBD2 matching over 8 bases. The CDR3 length is 19 residues. V lost 1 base to trimming and J lost 3 bases; unmatched junction nucleotides: 17. Germline CDR1 and CDR2: LNHNV and YYDKDF (reference sequence). The CDR3 here is CATSRGSGVGLAGRYEQYF. DNA of the CDR3: TGTGCCACCAGCAGAGGCTCAGGCGTGGGTCTAGCGGGCCGCTACGAGCAGTACTTC.

This chain connects TRBV2 to TRBJ2-1; 8 bases match TRBD1. From germline, CDR1 is SNHLY and CDR2 FYNNEI. Unmatched junction bases numbered 5, after V lost 9 bases and J lost 10 bases. The CDR3 covers 11 residues. The CDR3 loop reads CASMDRDEQFF. The CDR3 coding sequence is TGTGCCAGTATGGACAGGGACGAGCAGTTCTTC.

This chain links TRBV27 with TRBJ1-1; TRBD1 is a possible D gene (6 bases). V was cut by 6 bases and J by 7 bases, with 15 bases left in between. Per the germline V gene, CDR1 is MNHEY and CDR2 is SMNVEV (reference sequence). The CDR3 runs to 13 residues. CDR3 in amino acids: CASSLGTPGEAFF. The CDR3 DNA reads TGTGCCAGCAGCCTAGGGACACCGGGTGAAGCTTTCTTT.

The chain is built from TRBV28 and TRBJ2-1; D is unresolved. CDR1 MDHEN and CDR2 SYDVKM come from the germline V gene. The CDR3 has 12 residues. V shed 1 base and J shed 15 bases, with 13 bases lying between them. The CDR3 is CASSLYPDNPFF. CDR3 sequence (DNA): TGTGCCAGCAGTTTATACCCCGACAATCCGTTCTTC.

In nucleotides, the CDR3 is TGCGCCAGCAGCCAGCAGGGAGATACGCAGTATTTT. It codes for CASSQQGDTQYF. This chain joins TRBV4-3 and TRBJ2-3; D might be TRBD1 (5 bases). V lost 3 bases and J 5 bases, leaving 6 bases between the germline ends. Germline V CDR1 and CDR2: LGHNA, YSLEER. This CDR3 contains 12 residues.

The CDR3 region has the DNA TGCGCCAGCAGCTTGGCCTCTAGCGGGAGTAGCGAGCAGTACTTC. This encodes CASSLASSGSSEQYF. The rearrangement links TRBV5-1 to TRBJ2-7, with 10 bases fitting TRBD2. CDR3 length: 15 residues. V shed 0 bases and J 6 bases; nucleotides not matched to a gene: 6. In germline, CDR1 is SGHRS, CDR2 YFSETQ. Together with reference TRBV5-1 and TRBJ2-7, the CDR3 gives the full variable domain: KAGVTQTPRYLIKTRGQQVTLSCSPISGHRSVSWYQQTPGQGLQFLFEYFSETQRNKGNFPGRFSGRQFSNSRSEMNVSTLELGDSALYLCASSLASSGSSEQYFGPGTRLTVT.

This clone was counted a few times. The chain recombines TRBV6-2 or TRBV6-3 with TRBJ1-2, with a weak D call TRBD1 (5 bases). V lost 5 bases and J 0 bases, leaving 7 bases between the germline ends. This CDR3 has 13 residues. The germline CDR1 and CDR2 sequences are MNHEY and SVGEGT. The CDR3 bases are TGTGCCAGCAGTCGACAGTCTAACTATGGCTACACCTTC. Translated: CASSRQSNYGYTF.

V is TRBV2 and J is TRBJ2-7, with 10 bases lining up with TRBD1. After removal of 6 bases from V and 6 bases from J, the junction contained 2 bases not matched to a gene. In germline, CDR1 is SNHLY, CDR2 FYNNEI. The CDR3 covers 12 residues. CDR3 bases: TGTGCCAGCAGCGGGGACAGGGGCGAGCAGTACTTC. It codes for CASSGDRGEQYF.